This T cell receptor beta chain is from a study of CD8 T cells in ankylosing spondylitis. One entry per CDR3 protein results from TCRdb running MiXCR on the 5' RACE reads. The table records some 90,000 distinct CDR3 sequences, around 30% of them present only once. Regarding this clonotype: Its antigen is undetermined.

Study outcomes and limitations: Significant enrichment of disease-linked clones was reported in matched ankylosing spondylitis synovial fluid.

This CDR3 comprises 16 residues. J was trimmed by 1 base and V by 3 bases; bases with no gene match: 3. The material sequenced was blood, either unsorted or a sorted T cell fraction (not recorded which). The chain uses TRBV12-3 or TRBV12-4 and TRBJ1-5; 10 bases align to TRBD1. The receptor was derived from a male donor with ankylosing spondylitis or in good health (not recorded which). This chain's CDR3 is CASSLRQGASNQPQHF. CDR3 nucleotides: TGTGCCAGCAGTTTGAGACAGGGGGCAAGCAATCAGCCCCAGCATTTT.